This T cell receptor beta chain comes out of a study of cytomegalovirus exposure and HLA in healthy donors. A multiplex PCR was run with 60 Vbeta primers and 13 Jbeta primers. Profiling relied on immunoSEQ multiplex PCR, and the TCRdb table lists in-frame clones only, not all of them. The sample shows roughly 130,000 clones, about 74% of them seen only once. Sequences were obtained from PBMCs. The source of this sequence is a woman aged 50 to 60 in good health and CMV-seropositive.

CDR3 DNA sequence: TGTGCTAGTGGTCTCTTTCCTCTCTCACCCCTCCACTTT. Translating it yields CASGLFPLSPLHF. V gene TRBV12-5 combines with J gene TRBJ1-6; D gene uncertain. The CDR3 consists of 13 residues. Germline CDR1 and CDR2: LGHNT and FRNRAP. V shed 5 bases and J shed 10 bases, with 12 bases lying between them.